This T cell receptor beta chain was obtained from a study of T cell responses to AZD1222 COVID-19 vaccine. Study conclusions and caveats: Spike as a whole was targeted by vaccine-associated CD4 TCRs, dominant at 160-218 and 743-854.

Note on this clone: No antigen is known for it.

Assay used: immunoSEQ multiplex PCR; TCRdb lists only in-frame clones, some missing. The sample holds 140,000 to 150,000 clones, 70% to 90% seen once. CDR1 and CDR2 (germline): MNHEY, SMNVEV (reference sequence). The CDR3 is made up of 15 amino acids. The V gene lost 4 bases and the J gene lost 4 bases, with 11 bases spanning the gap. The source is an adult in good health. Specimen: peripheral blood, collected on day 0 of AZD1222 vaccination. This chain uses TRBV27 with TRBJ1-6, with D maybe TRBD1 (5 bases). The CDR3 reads CASSSSGWYNSPLHF. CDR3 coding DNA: TGTGCCAGCAGTTCCTCAGGGTGGTATAATTCACCCCTCCACTTT.